This T cell receptor (beta chain) was sequenced during a study of T cells expressing NK-cell markers. Study summary: With respect to HCMV, most of the eight sequenced donors were seropositive, and one was seronegative.

A word on this clonotype: Its target is unknown.

This CDR3 spans 17 amino acids. The V gene's germline CDR1 is MNHEY and CDR2 SVGAGI. Study results and caveats: Where several donors were concerned, these clonotypes also led the CD3+CD56-NKG2C+ fraction.

Researchers built TCR beta cDNA using 5'RACE template switching with UMIs. One entry per CDR3 protein, without DNA, is what TCRdb gives after re-calling the 5' RACE reads. Recorded for this sample: 90,000 to 130,000 distinct CDR3 sequences. The receptor was isolated from a woman between 18 and 75 years old in good health. The sample consisted of blood T cells: a sorted CD56 or NKG2C T cell subset, CD4+ or CD8+ T cells, or bulk PBMC T cells (not recorded which). The rearrangement joins TRBV6-5 to TRBJ2-1; TCRdb gives TRBD2 as the D gene, but with no DNA this cannot be confirmed. CDR3 residues: CASSYAPTSVSYNEQFF.